These T cell receptor beta chains were read from a single sample in a study of blood T cell repertoires in COVID-19. Clones were sequenced by immunoSEQ multiplex PCR, and TCRdb holds only the in-frame ones, with some missing. The sample records approximately 75,000 clones, approximately 79% being singletons. Material: peripheral blood. The source is a human donor with acute or convalescent COVID-19. The donor label of this sample is uncertain. The CDR3 runs from the conserved cysteine through the conserved F or W. D genes are given only for firm matches. Some rows mark clone size as missing; the rest say once, few, many or name a class of expanded clone.

DNA	CDR3	size	D	J	length	V
TGTGCCGGCACCGGACTAGGCCACACAGATACGCAGTATTTT	CAGTGLGHTDTQYF	-	TRBD2	TRBJ2-3	14	TRBV2
TGTGCCAGCAGTGAGCACAGGGGGATTTCACCCCTCCACTTT	CASSEHRGISPLHF	-	TRBD1	TRBJ1-6	14	TRBV6-1
TGTGCCAGCAGTTTCATGCGGGATACGCAGTATTTT	CASSFMRDTQYF	-	-	TRBJ2-3	12	TRBV12-3/TRBV12-4
TGCGCCAGCAGCTTGAGGGCGGGACAGGTAGGCGGAGGGAAAACTGAAGCTTTCTTT	CASSLRAGQVGGGKTEAFF	-	TRBD1	TRBJ1-1	19	TRBV5-1
TGTGCCAGCAGCACACAGGGAGCTAATCAGCCCCAGCATTTT	CASSTQGANQPQHF	-	-	TRBJ1-5	14	TRBV7-9
TGTGCCACCAGTCAGTCTAGCGGGAGGTACGAGCAGTACTTC	CATSQSSGRYEQYF	-	TRBD2	TRBJ2-7	14	TRBV24-1
TGTGCCAGCAGTTACTCGGGCAGGGGCTTTACCAACATTCAGTACTTC	CASSYSGRGFTNIQYF	-	-	TRBJ2-4	16	TRBV6-2/TRBV6-3
TGTGCCAGCAGAGCCGGGACAGACCGATCGCCCCAGCATTTT	CASRAGTDRSPQHF	-	TRBD1	TRBJ1-5	14	TRBV7-2
TGTGCCAGCAGCCGGACAGGGGCTGGAAACACCATATATTTT	CASSRTGAGNTIYF	-	TRBD1	TRBJ1-3	14	TRBV5-6
TGTGCCAGTAGTATAACAGGGGGCAACTATGGCTACACCTTC	CASSITGGNYGYTF	-	TRBD1	TRBJ1-2	14	TRBV19
TGTGCTAGTGGGTCCGGGACTAGCGGCCCGGGTGGAACGCAGTATTTT	CASGSGTSGPGGTQYF	few	TRBD2	TRBJ2-3	16	TRBV12-5
TGTGCCAGCAGCCAAGACGGGTTTAACACTGAAGCTTTCTTT	CASSQDGFNTEAFF	-	-	TRBJ1-1	14	TRBV4-2
TGTGCCAGCAGCCCCCCCGGGACTAGCGGGAGTAGGCAGTATTTT	CASSPPGTSGSRQYF	-	TRBD2	TRBJ2-3	15	TRBV5-6
TGTGCCAGCAGTGAAGAACTCCTGAACACTGAAGCTTTCTTT	CASSEELLNTEAFF	-	-	TRBJ1-1	14	TRBV2
TGTGCCAGCAGCACGACAGGGGGCTGGACCGGGGAGCTGTTTTTT	CASSTTGGWTGELFF	-	TRBD1	TRBJ2-2	15	TRBV7-8
TGTGCCACCAGCAGACTGACTATAAGCGGGGGGGCTGGTTCCAAAAACATTCAGTACTTC	CATSRLTISGGAGSKNIQYF	-	TRBD2	TRBJ2-4	20	TRBV15
TGTGCCAGCAACCAACCGGGCAATGAGCAGTTCTTC	CASNQPGNEQFF	-	-	TRBJ2-1	12	TRBV7-2
TGTGCCAGCAGTTCAGGGGGCATTAATAATCAGCCCCAGCATTTT	CASSSGGINNQPQHF	few	TRBD1	TRBJ1-5	15	TRBV6-2/TRBV6-3
TGTGCCTGGAGTGGCCAGTTGAACACTGAAGCTTTCTTT	CAWSGQLNTEAFF	-	-	TRBJ1-1	13	TRBV30
TGTGCCAGCTCCCTGACTCGACAAGAGACCCAGTACTTC	CASSLTRQETQYF	-	-	TRBJ2-5	13	TRBV7-2
TGTGCCTGGACCCTAGGGGGACAGGGTGATTCACCCCTCCACTTT	CAWTLGGQGDSPLHF	-	TRBD1	TRBJ1-6	15	TRBV30
TGTGCCAGTCTTACAGGGGACACTGAAGCTTTCTTT	CASLTGDTEAFF	-	TRBD1	TRBJ1-1	12	TRBV19
TGTGCCAGCAGCACCCGAGGGGACAGGGTCTACGAGCAGTACTTC	CASSTRGDRVYEQYF	once	TRBD1	TRBJ2-7	15	TRBV7-2
TGTGCCAGCAGTTTATCCGTACAGGGGGACACAGATACGCAGTATTTT	CASSLSVQGDTDTQYF	few	TRBD1	TRBJ2-3	16	TRBV27